What follows are 11 T cell receptor beta chains derived from one specimen sequenced in a study of T-cell reconstitution after alpha-beta-depleted transplantation in children. TCRbeta library construction was performed incorporating unique molecular identifiers. TCRdb re-derived calls from the PCR reads in MiXCR, one entry per CDR3 protein. Counted here are about 580,000 distinct CDR3 sequences, roughly 30% occurring once; the ten biggest clones make up 36%. This material consisted of PBMCs, taken before TCRalphabeta/CD19-depleted stem cell transplant. The receptors were sampled from a boy under three years old with Wiskott-Aldrich syndrome, due to receive a stem cell transplant.

The CDR3 region is CASRPGAGPTTQYF. The CDR3 DNA reads TGCGCCAGCAGACCCGGAGCAGGACCTACGACCCAGTACTTC. The chain recombines TRBV5-1 with TRBJ2-5; no definite D call. V gave up 5 bases and J gave up 7 bases, with 18 bases separating them. This CDR3 spans 14 amino acids. CDR1 and CDR2 (germline): SGHRS, YFSETQ.

This chain links TRBV28 with TRBJ2-3; TRBD2 is a possible D gene (6 bases). The CDR3 is 16 amino acids. Germline V gene lookup returns CDR1 MDHEN and CDR2 SYDVKM. Trimming cost V 5 bases and J 2 bases, with 17 bases left between them. This chain's CDR3 is CASSTPRGLTTDTQYF. The CDR3 bases are TGTGCCAGCAGTACACCTCGGGGACTTACCACAGATACGCAGTATTTT.

The rearrangement uses TRBV21-1 and TRBJ2-1; the D segment call TRBD2 is taken from the table without a DNA check. TRBV21-1 is classified as a pseudogene. The CDR3 covers 18 residues. CDR3 DNA: TGTGCCAGGTACTTGAACAATTCTAGCGGGAAGAGAAGGAATGAGCAGTTCTTC. The encoded protein is CARYLNNSSGKRRNEQFF.

CDR3 residues: CASSSRGLSYEQYF. The CDR3 coding sequence is TGTGCCAGCAGCTCCCGCGGCCTCTCCTACGAGCAGTACTTC. The chain links TRBV5-6 to TRBJ2-7; D not certain. V was pared by 3 bases and J by 0 bases, with 10 bases between. The CDR3 covers 14 residues. The germline V gene has CDR1 SGHDT and CDR2 YYEEEE.

In its sample, this clonotype was seen a few times. The chain uses TRBV4-1 and TRBJ1-1; D gene unclear. CDR3 length equals 14 residues. Germline assignment: CDR1 MGHRA and CDR2 YSYEKL. V lost 1 base to trimming and J lost 4 bases, with 10 bases between them. CDR3 amino acids: CASSQAVWGTEAFF. Here the CDR3 DNA reads TGCGCCAGCAGCCAAGCTGTCTGGGGCACTGAAGCTTTCTTT.

The J gene is TRBJ1-1, the V gene TRBV7-2; 8 bases agree with TRBD1. Losses at the gene ends were 3 bases for V and 5 bases for J; bases not matched to a gene: 2. CDR1 is SGHTA and CDR2 is FQGNSA in the germline V gene. CDR3 length: 13 residues. The CDR3 loop is CASSFRGRTEAFF. In DNA, the CDR3 is TGTGCCAGCAGCTTCAGGGGGCGGACTGAAGCTTTCTTT.

This clonotype turned up a few times. V is TRBV20-1 and J is TRBJ1-5; the match to TRBD1 covers 8 bases. CDR3 length equals 15 residues. Germline-derived CDR1 and CDR2 are DFQATT and SNEGSKA (reference sequence). Trimming at V came to 6 bases and at J to 7 bases, leaving 14 bases not matched to a gene. As DNA, the CDR3 is TGCAGTGCCGCCCGGGGACAGGAGGTTTACCAGCCCCAGCATTTT. Its translation: CSAARGQEVYQPQHF.

This clonotype was found once. This chain uses TRBV5-1 with TRBJ1-2; D remains unclear. The germline V gene has CDR1 SGHRS and CDR2 YFSETQ. V shed 0 bases and J shed 2 bases, with 8 bases lying between them. The CDR3 loop spans 14 amino acids. The CDR3 sequence is CASSLGAENYGYTF. CDR3 DNA sequence: TGCGCCAGCAGCTTGGGGGCAGAGAACTATGGCTACACCTTC.

This clonotype was recorded a few times. The chain links TRBV28 to TRBJ2-4; D gene ambiguous. CDR1 MDHEN and CDR2 SYDVKM come from the germline V gene. The CDR3 loop spans 16 amino acids. V shed 7 bases and J shed 0 bases, with 16 bases lying between them. The CDR3 DNA follows: TGTGCCAGCACACCCATACCCGGGCTAGCCAAAAACATTCAGTACTTC. Translation gives CASTPIPGLAKNIQYF. Full variable domain (remainder filled in from reference TRBV28 and TRBJ2-4): DVKVTQSSRYLVKRTGEKVFLECVQDMDHENMFWYRQDPGLGLRLIYFSYDVKMKEKGDIPEGYSVSREKKERFSLILESASTNQTSMYLCASTPIPGLAKNIQYFGAGTRLSVL.

This clonotype was seen repeatedly, ten times or more. The V and J genes are TRBV5-1 and TRBJ2-7; weak D call: TRBD2 (6 bases). Germline CDR1 SGHRS, CDR2 YFSETQ. The CDR3 covers 13 residues. V lost 2 bases and J lost 7, with 13 bases in between. The CDR3 bases are TGCGCCAGCAGCTTTCAGACGGGGGAGGAGCAGTACTTC. Amino acid sequence: CASSFQTGEEQYF. The full variable domain, with the rest looked up from reference TRBV5-1 and TRBJ2-7, is KAGVTQTPRYLIKTRGQQVTLSCSPISGHRSVSWYQQTPGQGLQFLFEYFSETQRNKGNFPGRFSGRQFSNSRSEMNVSTLELGDSALYLCASSFQTGEEQYFGPGTRLTVT.

Only a few counts were recorded for this clonotype. V gene TRBV6-1 combines with J gene TRBJ2-3, with D possibly TRBD2 on 6 matching bases. The ends were cut back, 6 bases at V and 5 bases at J, with 15 bases in the middle. The V gene's germline CDR1 is MNHNS and CDR2 SASEGT. This CDR3 is 14 amino acids long. The CDR3 region is CASSRTGDGDTQYF. CDR3 nucleotides: TGTGCCAGCAGCCGGACGGGAGATGGAGATACGCAGTATTTT.